What follows are 9 T cell receptor beta chains derived from one specimen sequenced in a study of blood T cell repertoires in COVID-19. Profiling relied on immunoSEQ multiplex PCR, and the TCRdb table lists in-frame clones only, not all of them. Altogether 50,000 to 60,000 clones are present, 88% being singletons, with the ten largest covering 8.5%. Sequenced sample: peripheral blood. The receptors come from a man aged 55 to 70 with active COVID-19.

This chain connects TRBV5-1 to TRBJ2-5, with a possible D match to TRBD2 (6 bases). The CDR3 totals 14 residues. Trimming took 0 bases from V and 5 from J, leaving 11 bases between them. Germline V gene data show CDR1 as SGHRS and CDR2 as YFSETQ. CDR3 sequence: CASSLGLARETQYF. The CDR3 DNA reads as TGCGCCAGCAGCTTGGGCCTAGCGAGGGAGACCCAGTACTTC.

The chain joins TRBV10-3 to TRBJ2-7; D unresolved. Germline V gene lookup returns CDR1 ENHRY and CDR2 SYGVKD. Trimming left V 3 bases short and J 5 bases short, with 14 bases between. This CDR3 is built from 14 residues. Written as DNA, the CDR3 is TGTGCCATCAGTGATAACAGATTTGCCCACGAGCAGTACTTC. It encodes CAISDNRFAHEQYF.

This clone was picked up one time. The V call is TRBV5-6, the J call TRBJ2-7, with 7 bases that match TRBD1. In germline, CDR1 is SGHDT, CDR2 YYEEEE. The J segment lost 2 bases and the V segment lost 0 bases, leaving 8 bases of the junction unmatched. The CDR3 is 16 amino acids. In DNA form, the CDR3 reads TGTGCCAGCAGCTTGGCCGGATGGGGACAGCCCTACGAGCAGTACTTC. Translated: CASSLAGWGQPYEQYF.

The J gene is TRBJ1-2, the V gene TRBV23-1; TRBD1 aligns across 12 bases. TRBV23-1 counts as an open reading frame of uncertain function. The length of the CDR3 is 14 residues. After removal of 2 bases from V and 7 bases from J, the junction contained 2 bases not matched to a gene. The CDR3 DNA is TGCGCCAGCAGTCAAGGGACAGGGGGCTTTGGCTACACCTTC. Protein: CASSQGTGGFGYTF.

The chain links TRBV6-6 to TRBJ1-1, with D perhaps TRBD1 (6 bases). CDR3 length: 13 amino acids. With 5 bases removed from V and 2 bases from J, the gap between germline ends came to 9 bases. Looked up from germline, CDR1 is MNHNY and CDR2 is SVGAGI (reference sequence). The CDR3 region is CASSLGGNTEAFF. For the CDR3, the DNA is TGTGCCAGCAGTCTAGGGGGAAACACTGAAGCTTTCTTT.

The chain carries TRBV5-6 and TRBJ1-2; D is uncertain. This CDR3 spans 13 amino acids. The V and J ends lost 1 base and 1 base respectively, with 5 bases between them. Looked up from germline, CDR1 is SGHDT and CDR2 is YYEEEE. The CDR3 DNA reads TGTGCCAGCAGCTTGTCGCGTAACTATGGCTACACCTTC. It encodes CASSLSRNYGYTF.

In this sample, this clone turned up once. The V and J genes are TRBV6-5 and TRBJ1-2; 8 bases map to TRBD1. Germline V gene sequence: CDR1 MNHEY, CDR2 SVGAGI. Unmatched junction bases numbered 5, after V lost 7 bases and J lost 4 bases. The CDR3 is made up of 13 amino acids. CDR3 DNA sequence: TGTGCCAGCAACCGGGACAGGTCCTATGGCTACACCTTC. This encodes CASNRDRSYGYTF.

The chain links TRBV30 to TRBJ2-5; 7 bases line up with TRBD1. V lost 1 base to trimming and J lost 1 base; unmatched junction nucleotides: 3. The CDR3 covers 14 residues. Germline CDR1 is GTSNPN and CDR2 is SVGIG (reference sequence). CDR3 residues: CAWSATGTQETQYF. The CDR3 coding sequence is TGTGCCTGGAGTGCGACAGGGACCCAAGAGACCCAGTACTTC. Filled out from reference TRBV30 and TRBJ2-5, the complete variable domain reads SQTIHQWPATLVQPVGSPLSLECTVEGTSNPNLYWYRQAAGRGLQLLFYSVGIGQISSEVPQNLSASRPQDRQFILSSKKLLLSDSGFYLCAWSATGTQETQYFGPGTRLLVL.

The chain couples TRBV11-3 to TRBJ2-3; D is possibly TRBD2 (5 bases). The V end was cut by 4 bases, the J end by 3 bases, with 14 bases between. The CDR3 sequence is 15 residues long. Germline V gene lookup returns CDR1 SGHNT and CDR2 YENEEA. CDR3 amino acids: CASSSRGRETDTQYF. CDR3 nucleotides: TGTGCCAGCAGCTCCCGAGGGAGAGAGACAGATACGCAGTATTTT. Drawing the rest from reference TRBV11-3 and TRBJ2-3, the complete variable domain is EAGVVQSPRYKIIEKKQPVAFWCNPISGHNTLYWYLQNLGQGPELLIRYENEEAVDDSQLPKDRFSAERLKGVDSTLKIQPAELGDSAVYLCASSSRGRETDTQYFGPGTRLTVL.